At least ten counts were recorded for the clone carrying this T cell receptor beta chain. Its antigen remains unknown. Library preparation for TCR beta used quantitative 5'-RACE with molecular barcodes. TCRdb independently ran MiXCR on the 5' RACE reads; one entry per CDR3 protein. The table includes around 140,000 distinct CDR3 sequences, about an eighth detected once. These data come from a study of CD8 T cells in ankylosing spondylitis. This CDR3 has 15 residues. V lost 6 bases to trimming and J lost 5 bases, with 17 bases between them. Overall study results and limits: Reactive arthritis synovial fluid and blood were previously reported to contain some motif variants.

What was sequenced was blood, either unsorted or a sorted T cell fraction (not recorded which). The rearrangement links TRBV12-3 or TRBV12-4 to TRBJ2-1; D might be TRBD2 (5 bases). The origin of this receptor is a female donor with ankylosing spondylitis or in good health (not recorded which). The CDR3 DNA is TGTGCCAGCAGCTTGAGGAGGCTAACTAACAATGAGCAGTTCTTC. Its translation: CASSLRRLTNNEQFF.